The entry below gives a single T cell receptor beta chain sequence along with its context. Its antigen is not known. The CDR3 runs to 15 residues. V was pared by 5 bases and J by 0 bases, with 8 bases between. The germline gives CDR1 SNHLY, CDR2 FYNNEI. The entirety of the isolated RNA underwent reverse transcription, so expressed TCRB transcripts were sequenced. Profiled with immunoSEQ multiplex PCR; TCRdb holds only in-frame clones, not every one. The sample shows approximately 150,000 clones, approximately 9.9% of them seen only once. All sorted populations exceeded 95% purity. The sample belongs to a study of beta chain features in type 1 diabetes. Whole-study findings and limits: Within the patient group, naive, central memory and Treg TCRB repertoires appeared more similar to each other than within healthy donors.

This sequence originates from a woman aged 18 to 35 in good health. The sample taken for sequencing was central memory CD4+ T cells from blood. This sequence joins TRBV2 and TRBJ2-6, with D possibly being TRBD1 (6 bases). The CDR3 loop reads CASSYRDSGANVLTF. The CDR3 nucleotides are TGTGCCAGCAGTTACAGGGACTCTGGGGCCAACGTCCTGACTTTC.